The clone carrying this T cell receptor beta chain has a count of ten or more. The antigen is unknown. This record belongs to a study of response to subunit inactivated influenza vaccine. General study findings and limits: The authors proposed limited new T cell recruitment per seasonal influenza vaccination.

TCRdb used MiXCR to reprocess the RT-PCR reads, holding one entry per CDR3 protein. The sample includes some 600,000 distinct CDR3 sequences, about 15% seen only once; the top ten take 7.5% to 8%. The TCR sequence derives from a man between 45 and 60 years old who received an inactivated influenza vaccine. The specimen comprised PBMCs from blood, sampled less than 15 days before vaccination.

The CDR3 nucleotides are TGTGCCAGCAGCTTCCGGCCAGGGGCGGACAATGAGCAGTTCTTC. Translated, it gives CASSFRPGADNEQFF. The V call is TRBV12-3 or TRBV12-4, the J call TRBJ2-1; tentatively, D is TRBD1 (6 bases). Trimming removed 6 bases at V and 5 bases at J, with 17 bases between. This CDR3 comprises 15 residues.